This T cell receptor beta chain was observed in a study of shared clonotypes between healthy human individuals. Study results and caveats: Researchers found naive subsets generally carried larger estimated richness than memory subsets. Despite large depth, rarefaction showed incomplete sorted-subset sequencing.

Over several immunoSEQ plates, each subset's genomic DNA was distributed in even portions. In the sorted-subset replicate PCRs, 200 ng DNA, 29,000 or so T cell genomes, was used. The table came from immunoSEQ multiplex PCR; TCRdb's copy has only in-frame clones and leaves some out. Among about 2.2 million clones, under 95% were seen once, and the ten largest hold 1.5% to 2%. About this clone itself: What it binds is unknown.

The length of the CDR3 is 14 residues. Germline lookup yields CDR1 SGDLS and CDR2 YYNGEE. V lost 3 bases and J 0 bases, leaving 8 bases between the germline ends. Positively selected for CCR7, the CD45RO-negative cells used as naive CD8 cells excluded terminally differentiated effector memory CD45RA+ cells. This TCR derives from a man aged 18 to 30 in good health. Some clones in this sample may be carry-over from other donors' samples. The chain is built from TRBV9 and TRBJ2-3; D not certain. The sequencing sample was made of naive CD8+ T cells from PBMCs. The CDR3 here is CASSARGSTDTQYF. The CDR3 nucleotides read TGTGCCAGCAGCGCCCGAGGTAGCACAGATACGCAGTATTTT.